The clone carrying this T cell receptor beta chain was picked up a small number of times. The entry originates in a study of beta chain features in type 1 diabetes. Sequenced material consisted of expressed TCRB transcripts (all of the isolated RNA was reverse transcribed). The data were produced by immunoSEQ multiplex PCR, yet TCRdb's version contains in-frame clones alone and is incomplete. There are under 500,000 clones in the sample; about 30% occur only once, and 0.05% to 0.065% lies in the top ten. The receptor was derived from a man between 18 and 29 years old in good health. The source material was naive CD4+ T cells from blood.

The CDR3 is CATSRTALYNEQFF. CDR3 coding DNA: TGTGCCACCAGCAGAACCGCCCTATACAATGAGCAGTTCTTC. The chain uses TRBV15 and TRBJ2-1; unclear D gene. Per the germline V gene, CDR1 is LNHNV and CDR2 is YYDKDF (reference sequence). This CDR3 comprises 14 residues. The ends were cut back, 2 bases at V and 4 bases at J, with 9 bases in the middle.